This TCR beta chain is drawn from a study of blood T cell repertoires in COVID-19. In the study overall: Donors in the United States, Italy and Spain gave samples during acute or convalescent COVID-19. T cells, B-cell-depleted T cells, or PBMCs provided the cDNA or gDNA that served as material.

There are a few counts of this clone. This CDR3 is 15 amino acids long. The V gene end was trimmed by 5 bases and the J gene end by 7 bases; junction bases not matched to a gene: 9. In germline, CDR1 is LNHDA, CDR2 SQIVND (reference sequence). TCRdb's table, derived via immunoSEQ multiplex PCR, lists solely in-frame clones and lacks some. The sample has about 58,000 clones, roughly 79% seen once; the top ten hold over 4%. This receptor was obtained from a human donor in a cohort sampled during active COVID-19. The chain recombines TRBV19 with TRBJ2-2; 8 nucleotides line up with TRBD2. Sequences were obtained from peripheral blood. The CDR3 region is CASSPLGGGIGELFF. DNA of the CDR3: TGTGCCAGTAGTCCCCTCGGGGGGGGGATCGGGGAGCTGTTTTTT.